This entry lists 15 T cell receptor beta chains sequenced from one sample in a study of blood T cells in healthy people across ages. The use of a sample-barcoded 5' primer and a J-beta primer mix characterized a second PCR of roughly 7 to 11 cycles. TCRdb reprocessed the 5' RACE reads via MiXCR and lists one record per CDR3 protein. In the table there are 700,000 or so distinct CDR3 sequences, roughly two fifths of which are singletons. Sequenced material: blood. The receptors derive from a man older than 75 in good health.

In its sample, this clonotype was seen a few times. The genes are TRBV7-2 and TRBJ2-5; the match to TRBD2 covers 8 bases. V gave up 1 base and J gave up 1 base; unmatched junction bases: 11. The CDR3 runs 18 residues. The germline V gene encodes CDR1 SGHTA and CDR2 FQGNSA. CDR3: CASSLGRGGGQFQETQYF. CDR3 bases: TGTGCCAGCAGCTTAGGCCGGGGGGGAGGACAGTTCCAAGAGACCCAGTACTTC.

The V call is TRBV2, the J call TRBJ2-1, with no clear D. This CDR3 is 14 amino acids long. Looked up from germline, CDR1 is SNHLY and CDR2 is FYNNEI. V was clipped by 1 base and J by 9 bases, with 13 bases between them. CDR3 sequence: CASSEELGSGEQFF. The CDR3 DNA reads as TGTGCCAGCAGTGAAGAATTGGGCAGTGGTGAGCAGTTCTTC. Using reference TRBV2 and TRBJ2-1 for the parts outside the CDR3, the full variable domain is EPEVTQTPSHQVTQMGQEVILRCVPISNHLYFYWYRQILGQKVEFLVSFYNNEISEKSEIFDDQFSVERPDGSNFTLKIRSTKLEDSAMYFCASSEELGSGEQFFGPGTRLTVL.

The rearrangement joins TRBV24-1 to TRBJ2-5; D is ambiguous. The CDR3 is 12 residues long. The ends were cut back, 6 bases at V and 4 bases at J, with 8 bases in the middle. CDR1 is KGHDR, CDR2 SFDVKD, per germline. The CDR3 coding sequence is TGTGCCACCAGTCAAATGGGAGAGACCCAGTACTTC. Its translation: CATSQMGETQYF.

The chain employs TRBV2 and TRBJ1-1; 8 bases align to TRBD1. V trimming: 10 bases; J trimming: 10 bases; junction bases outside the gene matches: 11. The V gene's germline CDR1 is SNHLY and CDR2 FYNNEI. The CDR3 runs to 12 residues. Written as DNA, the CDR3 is TGTGCCACCGACAGGGGTAGGCGATTAGCTTTCTTT. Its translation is CATDRGRRLAFF. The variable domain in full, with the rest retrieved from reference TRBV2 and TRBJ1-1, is EPEVTQTPSHQVTQMGQEVILRCVPISNHLYFYWYRQILGQKVEFLVSFYNNEISEKSEIFDDQFSVERPDGSNFTLKIRSTKLEDSAMYFCATDRGRRLAFFGQGTRLTVV.

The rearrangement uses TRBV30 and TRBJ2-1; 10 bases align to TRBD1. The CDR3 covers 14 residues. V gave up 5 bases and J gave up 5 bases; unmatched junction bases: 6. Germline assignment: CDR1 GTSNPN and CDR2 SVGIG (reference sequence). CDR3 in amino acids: CAWQRDRGNNEQFF. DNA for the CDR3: TGTGCCTGGCAGAGGGACAGGGGAAACAATGAGCAGTTCTTC.

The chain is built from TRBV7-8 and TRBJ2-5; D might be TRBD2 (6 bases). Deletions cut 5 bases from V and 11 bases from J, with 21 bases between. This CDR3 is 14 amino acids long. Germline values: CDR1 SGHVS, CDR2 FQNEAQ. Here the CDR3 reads CASSGTGGWNGQYF. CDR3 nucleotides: TGTGCCAGCAGCGGGACTGGGGGTTGGAATGGGCAGTACTTC.

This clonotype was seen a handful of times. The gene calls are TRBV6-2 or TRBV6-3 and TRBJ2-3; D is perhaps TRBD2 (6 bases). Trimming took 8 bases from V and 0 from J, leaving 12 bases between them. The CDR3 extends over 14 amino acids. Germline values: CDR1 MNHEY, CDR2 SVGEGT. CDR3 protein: CASPREESTDTQYF. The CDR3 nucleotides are TGTGCCAGCCCTAGGGAGGAAAGCACAGATACGCAGTATTTT.

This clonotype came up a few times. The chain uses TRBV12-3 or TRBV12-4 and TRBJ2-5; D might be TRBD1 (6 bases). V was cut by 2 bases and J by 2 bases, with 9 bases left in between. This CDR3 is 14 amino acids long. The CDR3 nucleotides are TGTGCCAGCAGTTTAAGGGGGTTTCAAGAGACCCAGTACTTC. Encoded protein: CASSLRGFQETQYF.

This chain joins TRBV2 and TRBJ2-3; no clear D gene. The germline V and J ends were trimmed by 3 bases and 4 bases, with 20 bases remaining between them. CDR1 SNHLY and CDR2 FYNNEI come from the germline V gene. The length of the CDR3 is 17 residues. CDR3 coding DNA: TGTGCCAGCAGTGACCTTTTTAAACGCGACTCGCCAGATACGCAGTATTTT. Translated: CASSDLFKRDSPDTQYF.

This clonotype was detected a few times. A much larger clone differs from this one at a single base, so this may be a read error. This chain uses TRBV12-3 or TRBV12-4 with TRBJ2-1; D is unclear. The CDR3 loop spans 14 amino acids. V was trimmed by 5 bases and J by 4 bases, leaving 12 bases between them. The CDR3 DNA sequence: TGTGCCAGCAGTGTAGGGTCGATTTACAATGAGCAGTTCTTC. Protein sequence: CASSVGSIYNEQFF.

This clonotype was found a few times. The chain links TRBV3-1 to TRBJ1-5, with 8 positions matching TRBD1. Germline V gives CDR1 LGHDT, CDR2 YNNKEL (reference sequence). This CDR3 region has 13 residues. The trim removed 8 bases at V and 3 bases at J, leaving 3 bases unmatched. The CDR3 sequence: CASGGQDNQPQHF. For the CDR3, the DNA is TGTGCCAGCGGGGGACAGGACAATCAGCCCCAGCATTTT.

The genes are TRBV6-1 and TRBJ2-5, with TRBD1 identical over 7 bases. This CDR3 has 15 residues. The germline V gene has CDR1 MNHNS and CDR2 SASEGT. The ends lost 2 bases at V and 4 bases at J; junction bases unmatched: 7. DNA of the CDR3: TGTGCCAGCAGTGAAATTCTTAACAGGGGAGAGACCCAGTACTTC. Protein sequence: CASSEILNRGETQYF.

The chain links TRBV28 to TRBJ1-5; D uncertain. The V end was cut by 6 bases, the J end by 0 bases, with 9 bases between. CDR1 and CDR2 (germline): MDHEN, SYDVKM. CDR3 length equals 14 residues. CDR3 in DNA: TGTGCCAGCAGCCAGATAGATAGCAATCAGCCCCAGCATTTT. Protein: CASSQIDSNQPQHF.

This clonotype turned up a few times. The CDR3 DNA sequence: TGTGCCAGCAGGATACCAAGCGGAGCCAAAAACATTCAGTACTTC. Amino acid sequence: CASRIPSGAKNIQYF. The rearrangement links TRBV6-1 to TRBJ2-4; weak D call: TRBD2 (5 bases). The V gene lost 6 bases and the J gene lost 0 bases, with 12 bases spanning the gap. Germline-derived CDR1 and CDR2 are MNHNS and SASEGT. CDR3 length: 15 residues.

In DNA form, the CDR3 reads TGCAGCGCTGGGGGACTAGCTGTCGGGGAGCTGTTTTTT. Its protein product is CSAGGLAVGELFF. V and J are TRBV29-1 and TRBJ2-2; 9 bases line up with TRBD2. V shed 7 bases, J shed 7 bases, and the junction held 7 bases outside the gene matches. Germline CDR1 is SQVTM and CDR2 is ANQGSEA. The CDR3 length is 13 residues.